This TCR beta chain was sequenced for a study of T cell responses to AZD1222 COVID-19 vaccine. The germline CDR1 and CDR2 sequences are MDHEN and SYDVKM. This CDR3 is built from 16 residues. V trimming: 5 bases; J trimming: 0 bases; junction bases outside the gene matches: 4. Sequencing used immunoSEQ multiplex PCR; TCRdb keeps in-frame clones, though not all of them. Of approximately 180,000 clones in the sample, 88% were seen once. Sample: peripheral blood, taken 28 days after the second AZD1222 dose. This receptor was obtained from an adult who received the AZD1222 COVID-19 vaccine. The gene calls are TRBV28 and TRBJ2-2, with 9 bases identical to TRBD1. This CDR3 is CASSLQGAPNTGELFF. The CDR3 DNA reads TGTGCCAGCAGTCTACAGGGGGCCCCGAACACCGGGGAGCTGTTTTTT.